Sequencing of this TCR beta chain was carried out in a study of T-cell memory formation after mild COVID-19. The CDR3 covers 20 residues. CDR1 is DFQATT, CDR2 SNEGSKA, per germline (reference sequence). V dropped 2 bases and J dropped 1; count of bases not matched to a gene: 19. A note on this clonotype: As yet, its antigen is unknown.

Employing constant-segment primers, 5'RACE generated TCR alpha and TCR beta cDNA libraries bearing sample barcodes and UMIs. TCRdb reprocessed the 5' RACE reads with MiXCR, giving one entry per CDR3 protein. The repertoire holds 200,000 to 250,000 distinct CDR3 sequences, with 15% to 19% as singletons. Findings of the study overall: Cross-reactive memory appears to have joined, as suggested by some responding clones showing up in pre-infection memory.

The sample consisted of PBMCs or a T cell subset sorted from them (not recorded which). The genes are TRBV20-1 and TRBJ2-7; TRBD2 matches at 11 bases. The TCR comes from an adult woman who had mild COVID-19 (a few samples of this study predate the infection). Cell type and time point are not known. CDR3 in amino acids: CSARPLAGEGDWGFSYEQYF. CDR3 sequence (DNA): TGCAGTGCTAGACCACTAGCGGGAGAAGGGGATTGGGGTTTTTCCTACGAGCAGTACTTC.